The entry below describes one TCR beta chain. Its target is unknown. Construction of TCR beta libraries was performed using quantitative 5'-RACE with molecular barcodes. TCRdb itself ran the 5' RACE reads through MiXCR, one entry per CDR3 protein. The sample consists of fewer than 250,000 distinct CDR3 sequences, about 16% of them appearing once. This record comes from a study of CD8 T cells in ankylosing spondylitis. Whole-study findings and limits: In synovial fluid and blood from reactive arthritis, some motif variants were previously reported. Ankylosing spondylitis blood seemed to carry a telltale TCR beta motif made of about 8 highly homologous variants. Researchers reportedly found disease-linked clones significantly enriched in matched ankylosing spondylitis synovial fluid.

Germline loops: CDR1 LGHNT, CDR2 FRNRAP. Trimming removed 2 bases at V and 2 bases at J, with 10 bases between. The CDR3 is made up of 14 amino acids. V is TRBV12-5 and J is TRBJ2-7, with a possible D match to TRBD1 (5 bases). The sequencing input was blood, either unsorted or a sorted T cell fraction (not recorded which). The source of this sequence is a male donor with ankylosing spondylitis. The CDR3 nucleotides are TGTGCTAGTGGTTTGTGGGTAGGGGCCTACGAGCAGTACTTC. This translates into CASGLWVGAYEQYF.